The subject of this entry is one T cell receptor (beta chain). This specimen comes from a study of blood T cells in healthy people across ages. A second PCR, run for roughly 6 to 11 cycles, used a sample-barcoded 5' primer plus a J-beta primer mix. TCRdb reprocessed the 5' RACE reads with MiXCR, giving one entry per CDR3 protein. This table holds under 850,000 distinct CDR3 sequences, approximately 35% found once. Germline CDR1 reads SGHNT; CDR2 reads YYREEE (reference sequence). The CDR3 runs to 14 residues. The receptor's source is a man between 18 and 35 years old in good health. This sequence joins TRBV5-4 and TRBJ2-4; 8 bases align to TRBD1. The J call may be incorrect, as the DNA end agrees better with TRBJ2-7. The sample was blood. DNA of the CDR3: TGTGCCAGCAGCCACGGACAGGGTCTCGACGAGCAGTACTTC. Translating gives CASSHGQGLDEQYF.